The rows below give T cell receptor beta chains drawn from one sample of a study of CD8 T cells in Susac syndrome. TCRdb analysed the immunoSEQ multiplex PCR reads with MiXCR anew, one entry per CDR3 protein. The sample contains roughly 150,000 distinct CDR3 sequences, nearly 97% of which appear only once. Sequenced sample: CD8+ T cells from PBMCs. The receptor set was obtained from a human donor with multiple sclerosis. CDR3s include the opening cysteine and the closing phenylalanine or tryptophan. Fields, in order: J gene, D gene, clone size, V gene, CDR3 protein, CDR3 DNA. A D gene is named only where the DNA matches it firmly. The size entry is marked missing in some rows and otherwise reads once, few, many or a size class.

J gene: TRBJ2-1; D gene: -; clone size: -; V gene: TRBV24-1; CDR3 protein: CATSDLRGYEQFF; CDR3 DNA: TGTGCCACCAGTGATTTAAGGGGTTATGAGCAGTTCTTC
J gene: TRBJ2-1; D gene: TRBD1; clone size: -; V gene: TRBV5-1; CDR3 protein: CASSLGWDRGHNEQFF; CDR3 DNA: TGCGCCAGCAGCTTGGGCTGGGACAGGGGTCACAATGAGCAGTTCTTC
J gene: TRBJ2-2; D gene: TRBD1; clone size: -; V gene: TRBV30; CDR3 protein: CAGTGSGGELFF; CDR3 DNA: TGTGCCGGGACAGGGTCCGGCGGGGAGCTGTTTTTT
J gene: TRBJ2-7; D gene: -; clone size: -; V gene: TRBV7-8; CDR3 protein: CASSPAREQYF; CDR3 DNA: TGTGCCAGCAGCCCAGCTCGCGAGCAGTACTTC
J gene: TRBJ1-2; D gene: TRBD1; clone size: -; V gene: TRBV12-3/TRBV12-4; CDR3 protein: CASSLPGQGDYGYTF; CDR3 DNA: TGTGCCAGCAGTTTGCCGGGACAGGGAGACTATGGCTACACCTTC
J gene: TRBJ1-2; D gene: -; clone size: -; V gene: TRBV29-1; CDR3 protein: CSVDIFVTDGYTF; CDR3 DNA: TGCAGCGTTGATATATTCGTGACAGATGGCTACACCTTC
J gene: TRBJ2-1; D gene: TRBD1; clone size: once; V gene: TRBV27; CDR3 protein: CASSIAGGSYNEQFF; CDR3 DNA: TGTGCCAGCAGTATAGCAGGGGGTTCCTACAATGAGCAGTTCTTC
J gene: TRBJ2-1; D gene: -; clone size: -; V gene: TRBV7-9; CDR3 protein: CASSLVDNEQFF; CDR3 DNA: TGTGCCAGCAGCTTAGTTGACAATGAGCAGTTCTTC
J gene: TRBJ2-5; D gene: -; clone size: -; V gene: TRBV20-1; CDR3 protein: CSARLQGYRKETQYF; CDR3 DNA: TGCAGTGCTCGACTGCAGGGGTACAGAAAAGAGACCCAGTACTTC
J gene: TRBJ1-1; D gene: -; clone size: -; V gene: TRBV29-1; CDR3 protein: CSVPPGGRDTEAFF; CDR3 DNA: TGCAGCGTCCCCCCGGGCGGCAGGGACACTGAAGCTTTCTTT
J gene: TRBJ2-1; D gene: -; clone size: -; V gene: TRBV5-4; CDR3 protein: CAMQSVLDNEQFF; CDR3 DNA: TGTGCCATGCAATCAGTTCTGGACAATGAGCAGTTCTTC
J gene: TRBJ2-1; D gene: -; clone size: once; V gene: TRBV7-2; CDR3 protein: CASSLSIYNEQFF; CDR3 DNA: TGTGCCAGCAGCTTATCCATTTACAATGAGCAGTTCTTC
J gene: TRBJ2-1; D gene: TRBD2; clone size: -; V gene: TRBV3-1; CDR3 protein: CASSQDHKRGGSYNEQFF; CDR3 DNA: TGTGCCAGCAGCCAAGATCACAAGCGGGGGGGTTCCTACAATGAGCAGTTCTTC
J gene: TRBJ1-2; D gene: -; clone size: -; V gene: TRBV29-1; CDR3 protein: CSVGKEAGYTF; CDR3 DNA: TGCAGCGTAGGGAAAGAAGCCGGCTACACCTTC
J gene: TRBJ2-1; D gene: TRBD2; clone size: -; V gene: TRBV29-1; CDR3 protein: CSGGTSRYNEQFF; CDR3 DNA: TGCAGCGGCGGGACTAGCCGTTACAATGAGCAGTTCTTC
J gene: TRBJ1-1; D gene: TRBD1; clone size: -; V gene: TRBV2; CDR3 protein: CASTGGAGTEAFF; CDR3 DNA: TGTGCCAGCACAGGGGGCGCGGGCACTGAAGCTTTCTTT
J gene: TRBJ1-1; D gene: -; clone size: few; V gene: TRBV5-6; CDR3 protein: CASSLRNTEAFF; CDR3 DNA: TGTGCCAGCAGCTTGCGGAACACTGAAGCTTTCTTT
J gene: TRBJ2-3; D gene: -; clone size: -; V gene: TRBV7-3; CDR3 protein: CASSFNVMDTQYF; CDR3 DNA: TGTGCCAGCAGCTTTAACGTCATGGATACGCAGTATTTT
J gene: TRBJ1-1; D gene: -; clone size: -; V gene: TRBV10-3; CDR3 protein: CAISETDRRNTEAFF; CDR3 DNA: TGTGCCATCAGTGAGACCGACAGGCGGAACACTGAAGCTTTCTTT
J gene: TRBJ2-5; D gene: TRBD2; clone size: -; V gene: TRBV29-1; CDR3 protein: CSVEASSGVRETQYF; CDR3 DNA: TGCAGCGTTGAAGCTTCTAGCGGGGTTCGCGAGACCCAGTACTTC
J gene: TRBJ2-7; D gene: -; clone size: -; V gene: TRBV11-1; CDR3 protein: CASSLYREAYEQYF; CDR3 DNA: TGTGCCAGCAGCTTATACAGGGAAGCCTACGAGCAGTACTTC
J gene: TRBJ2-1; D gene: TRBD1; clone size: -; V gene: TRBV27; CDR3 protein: CASTSGGDEQFF; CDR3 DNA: TGTGCCAGCACCTCAGGGGGAGATGAGCAGTTCTTC
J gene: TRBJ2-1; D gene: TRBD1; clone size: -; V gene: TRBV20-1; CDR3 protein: CSAPGQGNFNEQFF; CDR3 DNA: TGCAGTGCTCCCGGACAGGGAAATTTCAATGAGCAGTTCTTC
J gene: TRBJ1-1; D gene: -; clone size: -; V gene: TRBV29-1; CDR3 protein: CSVGTEAFF; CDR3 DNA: TGCAGCGTGGGGACTGAAGCTTTCTTT
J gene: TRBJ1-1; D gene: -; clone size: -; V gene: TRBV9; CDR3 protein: CASSADTYTEAFF; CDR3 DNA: TGTGCCAGCAGCGCGGACACCTACACTGAAGCTTTCTTT
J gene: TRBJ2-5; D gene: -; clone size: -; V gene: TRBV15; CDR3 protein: CATSRVAVQETQYF; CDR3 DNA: TGTGCCACCAGCAGAGTAGCGGTTCAAGAGACCCAGTACTTC
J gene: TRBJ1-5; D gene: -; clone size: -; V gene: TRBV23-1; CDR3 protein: CASSQSRFNQPQHF; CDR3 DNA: TGCGCCAGCAGTCAGTCCAGGTTCAATCAGCCCCAGCATTTT